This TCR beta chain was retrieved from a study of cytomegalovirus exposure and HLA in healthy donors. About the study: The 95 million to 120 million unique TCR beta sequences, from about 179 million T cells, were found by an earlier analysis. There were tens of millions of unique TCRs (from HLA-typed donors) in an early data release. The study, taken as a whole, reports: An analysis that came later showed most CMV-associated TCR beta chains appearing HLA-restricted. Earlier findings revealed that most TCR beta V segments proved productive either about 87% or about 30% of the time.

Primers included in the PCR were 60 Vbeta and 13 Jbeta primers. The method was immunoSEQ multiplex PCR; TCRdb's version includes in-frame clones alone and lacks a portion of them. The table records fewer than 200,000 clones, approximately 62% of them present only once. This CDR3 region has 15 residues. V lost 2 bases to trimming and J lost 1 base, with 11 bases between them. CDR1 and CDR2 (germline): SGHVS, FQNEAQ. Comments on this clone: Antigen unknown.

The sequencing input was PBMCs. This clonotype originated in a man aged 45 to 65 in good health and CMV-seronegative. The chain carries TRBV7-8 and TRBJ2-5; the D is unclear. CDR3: CASSLLETTQETQYF. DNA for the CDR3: TGTGCCAGCAGCTTATTGGAAACTACCCAAGAGACCCAGTACTTC. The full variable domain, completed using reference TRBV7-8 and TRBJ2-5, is GAGVSQSPRYKVAKRGQDVALRCDPISGHVSLFWYQQALGQGPEFLTYFQNEAQLDKSGLPSDRFFAERPEGSVSTLKIQRTQQEDSAVYLCASSLLETTQETQYFGPGTRLLVL.